The clone carrying this TCR beta chain has just a few counts. The antigen remains undetermined. The data are from a study of T cell responses to AZD1222 COVID-19 vaccine. Study-wide context: Pooled samples include second doses given at about 4 or 12 weeks. Whole-study findings and limits: Among AZD1222 vaccinees, only six or seven were seropositive at baseline.

The V gene's germline CDR1 is LGHDT and CDR2 YNNKEL (reference sequence). V lost 3 bases to trimming and J lost 4 bases, with 9 bases between them. The CDR3 runs 13 residues. Sequencing used immunoSEQ multiplex PCR; TCRdb keeps in-frame clones, though not all of them. The sample records about 150,000 clones, under 95% being singletons. The source was peripheral blood, collected on day 0 of AZD1222 vaccination. V is TRBV3-1 (or the pseudogene TRBV3-2) and J is TRBJ1-2; the D gene is possibly TRBD1 (5 bases). This sequence was found in an adult in good health. CDR3 amino acids: CASSQGQAYGYTF. The CDR3 DNA sequence: TGTGCCAGCAGCCAGGGGCAGGCCTATGGCTACACCTTC.